This TCR beta chain was sequenced in a study of blood T cell repertoires in COVID-19. In the study overall: Collection of acute and convalescent COVID-19 samples took place in the United States, Italy and Spain. The analysed material was cDNA or gDNA that came from T cells, B-cell-depleted T cells, or PBMCs.

The table lists this clone with a count of one. Original handling: Amplification of reference gene primers was used by the study to estimate nucleated cell counts. TCRdb's table, derived via immunoSEQ multiplex PCR, lists solely in-frame clones and lacks some. Clonal size and the V and J genes are those of that table, whereas D and trimming came from the DNA. The table records 250,000 or so clones, 70% to 90% of them present only once. Trimming removed 1 base from V and 2 bases from J; junction bases left unmatched: 8. The CDR3 sequence is 17 residues long. Germline values: CDR1 MGHRA, CDR2 YSYEKL. The sample taken for sequencing was peripheral blood. The origin of this receptor is a man in his forties or fifties with acute or convalescent COVID-19. J is TRBJ2-3 and V is TRBV4-1; 8 bases line up with TRBD2. The CDR3 DNA is TGCGCCAGCAGCCAAGGACACGGGGGGGGCTCCACAGATACGCAGTATTTT. It translates to CASSQGHGGGSTDTQYF.